This TCR beta chain was sequenced during a study of blood T cell repertoires in COVID-19. Study details: Sources were T cells, B-cell-depleted T cells, or PBMCs; the material itself was cDNA or gDNA.

This clone was detected only once. Assay used: immunoSEQ multiplex PCR; TCRdb lists only in-frame clones, some missing. The table has about 240,000 clones, around 87% seen once; the top ten hold around 7.2%. The receptor comes from a man aged 60 to 75 who had recovered from COVID-19. The specimen sequenced was peripheral blood.

In DNA, the CDR3 is TGTGCCAGCAGCTTACACCGGGACAGTCATTTCTATGGCTACACCTTC. It codes for CASSLHRDSHFYGYTF. The chain recombines TRBV7-2 with TRBJ1-2, with TRBD1 identical over 7 bases. Germline lookup yields CDR1 SGHTA and CDR2 FQGNSA. The J segment lost 4 bases and the V segment lost 2 bases, leaving 10 bases of the junction unmatched. The CDR3 is 16 residues long.